This T cell receptor beta chain was captured by sequencing in a study of blood T cell repertoires in COVID-19. Overall study: Samples came from the United States, Italy and Spain, spanning acute and convalescent COVID-19. PBMCs, B-cell-depleted T cells, or T cells were the source of the cDNA or gDNA that made up the material.

As handled by the study authors: From reference gene primer amplification, estimates of nucleated cell counts were derived. Some clones are missing from TCRdb's copy, which holds only in-frame ones; the method was immunoSEQ multiplex PCR. V and J calls and clone size come straight from that table; D and trimming were deduced from the DNA. Of approximately 44,000 clones in the sample, about nine tenths were seen once. The germline CDR1 and CDR2 sequences are SNHLY and FYNNEI. Deletions cut 9 bases from V and 6 bases from J, with 19 bases between. This CDR3 is built from 14 residues. The chain carries TRBV2 and TRBJ2-3; D is possibly TRBD2 (6 bases). This clonotype was obtained from a man aged 55 to 70 with active COVID-19. Sequences were obtained from peripheral blood. This chain's CDR3 is CARTGTEGLDTQYF. CDR3 nucleotides: TGTGCCAGAACCGGGACTGAGGGTTTGGATACGCAGTATTTT.